This TCR beta chain is from a study of blood T cell repertoires in COVID-19. Background on the study: Samples representing acute and convalescent COVID-19 were sourced from the United States, Italy and Spain. PBMCs, B-cell-depleted T cells, or T cells provided the cDNA or gDNA that made up the material.

As handled by the study authors: Reference gene primer amplification in the assay estimated nucleated cell counts. The method was immunoSEQ multiplex PCR; TCRdb's version includes in-frame clones alone and lacks a portion of them. That table gives V, J and clone size, and the DNA gave D and trimming. This table holds about 380,000 clones, approximately 90% found once. Germline assignment: CDR1 LNHDA and CDR2 SQIVND (reference sequence). The CDR3 totals 14 residues. V gave up 6 bases and J gave up 1 base, with 12 bases separating them. Cohort 3 donors counted as recovered after two negative PCRs, clearance, or resolved symptoms.

The chain is built from TRBV19 and TRBJ1-1; unclear D gene. This TCR came from a woman aged 18-30 years who had recovered from COVID-19. The specimen sequenced was PBMCs or T cells enriched from blood (not recorded which). The CDR3 sequence is CASSTRRENTEAFF. The DNA for the CDR3 is TGTGCCAGTAGCACTAGACGGGAGAACACTGAAGCTTTCTTT. Combining the CDR3 with reference TRBV19 and TRBJ1-1 gives the whole variable domain DGGITQSPKYLFRKEGQNVTLSCEQNLNHDAMYWYRQDPGQGLRLIYYSQIVNDFQKGDIAEGYSVSREKKESFPLTVTSAQKNPTAFYLCASSTRRENTEAFFGQGTRLTVV.